Below, 32 T cell receptor delta chains from the same sample are listed, as sequenced in a study of γδ T cells in repeated Plasmodium falciparum infection. TCRdb fed the multiplex PCR reads to CATT. The table includes roughly 90,000 delta-chain clones, around 1.4% detected once. Bulk repertoires came from Vgamma9/Vdelta2+ or Vdelta2-negative gammadelta T cells flow-sorted from PBMC. The sample comprised gamma-delta T cells from blood. The receptor set was obtained from a pool of human donors (malaria-infected and uninfected, not separated).

In its sample, this clone was seen a few times. The protein given by TCRdb reflects a much larger clone and differs at residue 18 from this DNA's translation, likely from a read error; the protein shown is the DNA's translation. The V gene is given as TRDV2, and no J gene call is available; TRDD3 is the table's D call and was not checked against the DNA. CDR3 size: 19 residues. Germline loops: CDR1 GEAIGNYY, CDR2 EKD. CDR3 DNA sequence: TGTGCCTGTGACACCGTGGGCGTAAAGGGATCTGCGTACACCGATAAACTCACCTTT. It codes for CACDTVGVKGSAYTDKLTF.

A word on this clone: A far larger clone is one base from this, pointing to a likely read error. Other DNA sequences from this sample encode an identical CDR3 as well. The chain uses TRDV1 and TRDJ1; weak D call: TRDD3 (6 bases). The CDR3 covers 15 residues. Trimming removed 5 bases from V and 0 bases from J, with 13 bases in between. Germline V gene data show CDR1 as TSWWSYY and CDR2 as QGS. The CDR3 region is CALGNGGLYTDKLIF. In nucleotides, the CDR3 is TGTGCTCTTGGGAATGGGGGGCTTTACACCGATAAACTCATCTTT.

There are a few counts of this clone. TCRdb's protein, taken from a much larger clone, differs from this DNA's translation at residue 11, likely owing to a read error; the protein displayed comes from the DNA. The chain joins TRDV1 to TRDJ1; 7 bases map to TRDD3. The J gene, left out of TCRdb, was set here by checking the DNA against germline. Germline loops: CDR1 TSWWSYY, CDR2 QGS. CDR3 length equals 17 residues. J lost 0 bases, V lost 5 bases, and 12 bases had no gene match. CDR3 in amino acids: CALGPAWKDTHTDKLIF. CDR3 nucleotides: TGTGCTCTTGGGCCTGCCTGGAAGGATACGCACACCGATAAACTCATCTTT.

This clone was seen many times. The V call is TRDV1, the J call TRDJ1; D gene unclear. Germline V gene sequence: CDR1 TSWWSYY, CDR2 QGS. The CDR3 loop spans 17 amino acids. The ends were cut back, 2 bases at V and 10 bases at J, with 26 bases in the middle. The CDR3 region is CALGECLPRFPTQGLIF. The CDR3 region has the DNA TGTGCTCTTGGGGAATGTCTCCCCCGCTTTCCCACACAGGGACTCATCTTT.

There are many counts of this clone. A far larger clone is one base from this, pointing to a likely read error. Other DNA sequences in this sample translate to the same CDR3. The genes are TRDV1 and TRDJ1; possible D gene TRDD3, 6 bases. Trimming stripped 3 bases from V and 6 bases from J, with 38 bases between. This CDR3 is built from 22 residues. The germline gives CDR1 TSWWSYY, CDR2 QGS. The CDR3 nucleotides are TGTGCTCTTGGGGACTCCCCTCCTAAAGGGGATGGGGGGTACGGGAAAGGCTATAAACTCATCTTT. It is translated as CALGDSPPKGDGGYGKGYKLIF.

This clone was recorded a few times. This likely stems from a read error, as it lies one base from a far larger clone. The identical CDR3 is also encoded by other nucleotide sequences in the sample. The chain links TRDV1 to TRDJ1, with 13 bases identical to TRDD3. The J gene, missing from TCRdb, was assigned here through DNA to germline matching. This CDR3 has 21 amino acids. Germline V gene data show CDR1 as TSWWSYY and CDR2 as QGS. V shed 3 bases and J 0 bases; nucleotides not matched to a gene: 16. The DNA for the CDR3 is TGTGCTCTTGGGGAGGGAAGACGCCGTACTGGGGGATACGGCTACACCGATAAACTCATCTTT. Translating gives CALGEGRRRTGGYGYTDKLIF.

This clone was counted ten times or more. V usage is TRDV1 and J usage is TRDJ1, with a weak D call TRDD3 (6 bases). CDR3 size: 19 residues. V shed 5 bases and J shed 0 bases, with 25 bases lying between them. Germline V gene lookup returns CDR1 TSWWSYY and CDR2 QGS. The CDR3 DNA reads as TGTGCTCTTGGGTTCCGCTATGGGTTGGGATATGCGTACACCGATAAACTCATCTTT. It specifies CALGFRYGLGYAYTDKLIF.

This clone was seen only a few times. The protein that TCRdb holds for this DNA derives from a much larger clone and differs from the translated DNA at residue 7, which likely indicates a read error; the protein shown here is translated from the DNA. The V gene is TRDV2, the J gene TRDJ1, with TRDD3 identical over 10 bases. The J gene was missing in TCRdb and was found by matching the end of the DNA to germline. Germline CDR1 is GEAIGNYY and CDR2 is EKD. This CDR3 region has 20 residues. V was clipped by 3 bases and J by 3 bases; unmatched bases: 21. CDR3 bases: TGTGCCTGTGACCCAATCAGAGGCGGGGGGATACGCGAATTGGCCGATAAACTCATCTTT. Translation gives CACDPIRGGGIRELADKLIF.

As concerns this clone: A single base is all that separates this from a far larger clone, so a read error is likely. Other DNA sequences in this specimen translate into the identical CDR3. The V gene reported is TRDV2; the J gene is uncalled; the DNA was not compared with TRDD3, the D call given in the table. The CDR3 extends over 16 amino acids. Germline values: CDR1 GEAIGNYY, CDR2 EKD. The CDR3 here is CACDTYWGPSGDKLIF. The CDR3 region has the DNA TGTGCCTGTGACACGTACTGGGGGCCATCGGGCGATAAGCTCATCTTT.

Many counts were recorded for this clone. A far larger clone is one nucleotide away, so this likely arose from a read error. Other nucleotide sequences from this sample produce the same CDR3. The genes are TRDV1 and TRDJ1, with 9 bases aligning to TRDD3. The CDR3 length is 18 residues. Looked up from germline, CDR1 is TSWWSYY and CDR2 is QGS. The CDR3 is CALGELSYWGTPYSKLIF. The CDR3 nucleotides are TGTGCTCTTGGTGAACTGTCCTACTGGGGGACCCCCTATAGTAAACTCATCTTT.

This clone was seen more than once but under ten times. Since a far larger clone is one base different, this is likely a read error. This same CDR3 is encoded by further DNA sequences in the sample. This chain joins TRDV2 and TRDJ2; 13 bases align to TRDD3. Assignment of the J gene here rests on matching the DNA to germline, because TCRdb gives none. V trimming: 7 bases; J trimming: 4 bases; junction bases outside the gene matches: 5. Germline CDR1 GEAIGNYY, CDR2 EKD. The CDR3 has 15 amino acids. For the CDR3, the DNA is TGTGCCTGCGACTGGGGGATACGCGGGACAGCACAACTCTTCTTT. Translating it yields CACDWGIRGTAQLFF.

This clone was seen a few times. TCRdb has a much larger clone's protein, which differs at residue 9 from the translation of this DNA, likely because of a read error; what is shown is the protein translated from the DNA. The genes are TRDV2 and TRDJ1, with D possibly being TRDD3 (6 bases). V lost 0 bases and J lost 3, with 19 bases in between. CDR3 length: 17 amino acids. Germline lookup yields CDR1 GEAIGNYY and CDR2 EKD. The CDR3 loop is CACDTGYWRIQPDKLIF. CDR3 DNA: TGTGCCTGTGACACCGGCTACTGGAGGATACAACCCGATAAACTCATCTTT.

There are a few counts of this clone. TCRdb attributes to this sequence the protein of a much larger clone, which differs from the DNA translation at residue 11; a read error is likely, and the protein displayed is translated from the DNA. The chain links TRDV1 to TRDJ3, with 7 positions matching TRDD3. In the absence of a J gene in TCRdb, the DNA was matched to germline to assign it here. CDR3 length: 19 amino acids. The junction had 13 bases not matched to a gene; V was cut back by 5 bases and J by 3 bases. CDR1 TSWWSYY and CDR2 QGS come from the germline V gene. This CDR3 reads CALGNLEGGFRWDTRQMFF. The CDR3 DNA reads as TGTGCTCTTGGGAACCTTGAGGGGGGATTTCGCTGGGACACCCGACAGATGTTTTTC.

This clone has more than one count but fewer than ten. A read error likely explains why the TCRdb protein, taken from a much larger clone, differs from this DNA's translation at residue 5; the protein shown is translated from the DNA. V is TRDV1 and J is TRDJ1; the match to TRDD3 covers 9 bases. The J gene comes from matching the DNA to germline here; TCRdb lacks it. V shed 4 bases, J shed 3 bases, and the junction held 6 bases outside the gene matches. Germline V gene data show CDR1 as TSWWSYY and CDR2 as QGS. The CDR3 is 15 amino acids. CDR3 region: CALGGFLGDPDKLIF. CDR3 bases: TGTGCTCTTGGGGGATTCCTGGGGGATCCCGATAAACTCATCTTT.

Regarding this clone: The protein TCRdb lists belongs to a much larger clone and differs from this DNA's translation at residue 6, which points to a read error; the protein shown is made from the DNA. The rearrangement joins TRDV2 to TRDJ1; 9 bases align to TRDD3. The J gene, not given by TCRdb, was assigned here from a germline match of the nucleotide sequence. The germline V gene encodes CDR1 GEAIGNYY and CDR2 EKD. V gave up 5 bases and J gave up 0 bases; unmatched junction bases: 24. There are 21 residues in the CDR3. This CDR3 is CACAYLLNWGKPEGYTDKLIF. In DNA form, the CDR3 reads TGTGCCTGTGCCTACCTCCTGAACTGGGGGAAACCGGAGGGGTACACCGATAAACTCATCTTT.

In regard to this clone: TCRdb lists the protein of a much larger clone for this DNA, which differs at residue 6, so this is likely a read error; the protein given here is translated from the DNA itself. The chain employs TRDV2 and TRDJ1, with unresolved D. Germline-derived CDR1 and CDR2 are GEAIGNYY and EKD. The CDR3 is 11 amino acids. Trimming left V 5 bases short and J 3 bases short, with 6 bases between. CDR3 amino acids: CACGAADKLIF. CDR3 DNA: TGTGCCTGTGGAGCGGCCGATAAACTCATCTTT.

This clone has a count of ten or more. For this DNA, TCRdb reports the protein of a much larger clone, which diverges at residue 3, most likely from a read error; the protein presented here is translated directly from the DNA. The chain joins TRDV2 to TRDJ1, with 7 positions matching TRDD3. The J gene is not listed in TCRdb, so it was assigned here from a DNA match to germline. The CDR3 spans 17 residues. The V gene's germline CDR1 is GEAIGNYY and CDR2 EKD. CDR3 loop: CAYDTVGGFRDTDKLIF. CDR3 in DNA: TGTGCCTATGACACCGTAGGGGGATTCAGAGACACCGATAAACTCATCTTT.

This clone was observed a handful of times. A read error likely explains this, since a far larger clone differs by one base. Other DNA variants within this sample encode the same CDR3. The chain is built from TRDV1 and TRDJ1, with 13 nucleotides matching TRDD3. TCRdb is silent on the J gene; assignment here came from matching the DNA to germline. This CDR3 is built from 23 residues. The V gene's germline CDR1 is TSWWSYY and CDR2 QGS. V was pared by 3 bases and J by 0 bases, with 22 bases of the junction left unmatched. CDR3 protein: CALGDPTPSRTGGYAGYTDKLIF. CDR3 nucleotide sequence: TGTGCTCTTGGGGACCCGACCCCGTCCCGTACTGGGGGATACGCGGGGTACACCGATAAACTCATCTTT.

This clone was detected only a few times. The protein that TCRdb holds for this DNA derives from a much larger clone and differs from the translated DNA at residue 12, which likely indicates a read error; the protein shown here is translated from the DNA. The chain is built from TRDV1 and TRDJ1; D unclear. The germline V gene encodes CDR1 TSWWSYY and CDR2 QGS. The CDR3 length is 19 residues. The germline V and J ends were trimmed by 1 base and 0 bases, with 21 bases remaining between them. For the CDR3, the DNA is TGTGCTCTTGGGGAACGGGTGTATTCGTTCACCCTCTACACCGATAAACTCATCTTT. Residues: CALGERVYSFTLYTDKLIF.

This clone ranks as large. The same CDR3 can be traced to other DNA sequences in this sample. This chain joins TRDV2 and TRDJ3, with 7 bases fitting TRDD3. The CDR3 is 16 residues long. With 3 bases clipped from V and 0 bases from J, the junction kept 1 base outside the gene matches. CDR1 is GEAIGNYY, CDR2 EKD, per germline. Written as DNA, the CDR3 is TGTGCCTGTGACTGGGGGAGCTCCTGGGACACCCGACAGATGTTTTTC. Protein sequence: CACDWGSSWDTRQMFF.

This clone was seen many times. The protein TCRdb gives is from a much larger clone and does not agree with this DNA's translation at residue 11, likely a read error; the protein shown here comes from the DNA. The gene calls are TRDV2 and TRDJ1; 11 positions agree with TRDD3. The length of the CDR3 is 14 residues. Germline V gene data show CDR1 as GEAIGNYY and CDR2 as EKD. As DNA, the CDR3 is TGTGCCTGTGACACTTTGGTACTGGGGGATAGACTCATCTTT. Amino acid sequence: CACDTLVLGDRLIF.

As concerns this clone: TCRdb pairs this DNA with a much larger clone's protein that differs at residue 7, likely a read error; the protein shown was translated from the DNA. The V gene is TRDV2, the J gene TRDJ1, with TRDD3 identical over 10 bases. TCRdb is silent on the J gene; assignment here came from matching the DNA to germline. Germline CDR1 is GEAIGNYY and CDR2 is EKD. After removal of 0 bases from V and 7 bases from J, the junction contained 16 bases not matched to a gene. The CDR3 is made up of 18 amino acids. The CDR3 loop reads CACDTLHTGGSYFGKLIF. In nucleotides, the CDR3 is TGTGCCTGTGACACCCTGCACACTGGGGGATCTTACTTCGGTAAACTCATCTTT.

Details on this clone: An end of the junction differs from the germline gene, which may be a read error. The CDR3 bases are TGTGCTCTTGGGCCCCCGCTCCTTCGTCTATCCCCGGTGGCCCACACCTATAAACTCATCTTT. As protein: CALGPPLLRLSPVAHTYKLIF. This chain connects TRDV1 to TRDJ1; D perhaps matches TRDD2 (5 bases). TCRdb carries no J gene annotation; the J gene was assigned here by matching the DNA with germline. The CDR3 is 21 amino acids. Per germline, CDR1 TSWWSYY and CDR2 QGS.

This clone was observed a few times. The TCRdb protein, from a much larger clone, departs from this DNA's translation at residue 14, likely by read error; the protein shown derives from the DNA. The V gene was identified as TRDV2, while no J gene was called; the table's D call, TRDD3, has no DNA check behind it. In germline, CDR1 is GEAIGNYY, CDR2 EKD. This CDR3 spans 15 amino acids. The CDR3 loop is CACDTVGTQGDKLTF. The DNA for the CDR3 is TGTGCCTGTGACACCGTGGGGACCCAAGGGGATAAACTCACCTTT.

The table lists this clone with a few counts. One base separates it from a far larger clone, so it is likely a read error. This sample also contains other DNA sequences that code for the same CDR3. The chain carries TRDV1 and TRDJ1; 9 nucleotides align to TRDD3. Here the J gene was assigned by germline matching of the DNA, as TCRdb has none. This CDR3 comprises 21 residues. After removal of 6 bases from V and 0 bases from J, the junction contained 23 bases not matched to a gene. CDR1 is TSWWSYY, CDR2 QGS, per germline. The CDR3 DNA reads as TGTGCTCTTGGAAGGGAACGTCTATCATACGGGGGGATACTAAACACCGATAAACTCATCTTT. Translation gives CALGRERLSYGGILNTDKLIF.

As concerns this clone: This likely traces to a read error, being one base from a far larger clone. This sample also contains other DNA sequences that code for the same CDR3. The chain joins TRDV1 to TRDJ1; 11 positions match TRDD3. Germline V CDR1 and CDR2: TSWWSYY, QGS. J was trimmed by 2 bases and V by 10 bases; bases with no gene match: 21. The CDR3 contains 19 residues. CDR3 bases: TGTGCTCCCCCGCTGTACTGGGGGATAGGGCGAGGCTCTACCGATAAACTCATCTTT. Its translation is CAPPLYWGIGRGSTDKLIF.

Only a few counts were recorded for this clone. V is TRDV1 and J is TRDJ1; 12 bases fit TRDD3. After removal of 2 bases from V and 0 bases from J, the junction contained 7 bases not matched to a gene. The CDR3 has 18 residues. Germline assignment: CDR1 TSWWSYY and CDR2 QGS. The CDR3, as DNA: TGTGCTCTTGGGGAAAAAGCCTGGGGGATACGTTACACCGATAAACTCATCTTT. Encoded protein: CALGEKAWGIRYTDKLIF.

This clone was picked up a small number of times. This DNA's translation and the protein TCRdb lists, from a much larger clone, do not match at residue 4, likely due to a read error; the protein shown is translated from the DNA. The rearrangement links TRDV1 to TRDJ1; D perhaps matches TRDD2 (5 bases). This CDR3 has 18 amino acids. The germline V gene encodes CDR1 TSWWSYY and CDR2 QGS. The CDR3 DNA sequence: TGTGCTCTTAGGGACCTACCCCTATTCTATTTGTACACCGATAAACTCATCTTT. Encoded protein: CALRDLPLFYLYTDKLIF.

This clone appeared a few times. The TCRdb record carries a much larger clone's protein, which differs from this DNA's translation at residue 12; a read error is the likely cause, and the protein listed here is the DNA translation. The V gene is TRDV1, the J gene TRDJ1; D is perhaps TRDD3 (5 bases). Here the J gene was assigned by germline matching of the DNA, as TCRdb has none. Trimming stripped 0 bases from V and 0 bases from J, with 29 bases between. The length of the CDR3 is 22 residues. Germline assignment: CDR1 TSWWSYY and CDR2 QGS. The DNA of the CDR3 is TGTGCTCTTGGGGAACTGAACGCTCCCAAGGCAACTATACGAGGATACACCGATAAACTCATCTTT. This translates into CALGELNAPKATIRGYTDKLIF.

Regarding this clone: The mismatch at residues 8 and 20 between this DNA's translation and the TCRdb protein of a much larger clone likely reflects a read error; the protein shown is translated from the DNA. No J gene call was made, and the V gene is TRDV2; the table's TRDD3 call for D was not verified on the DNA. CDR1 and CDR2 (germline): GEAIGNYY, EKD. The CDR3 length is 21 residues. CDR3 DNA: TGTGCCTGTGACCAGGGACAAGTACTGGGGGACCACTTAAGTAACACCGATAAACTCACCTTT. Translating gives CACDQGQVLGDHLSNTDKLTF.

A note on this clone: The protein TCRdb gives is from a much larger clone and does not agree with this DNA's translation at residue 16, likely a read error; the protein shown here comes from the DNA. The V call is TRDV1, the J call TRDJ1, with 13 bases that match TRDD3. CDR3 length: 24 amino acids. Germline-derived CDR1 and CDR2 are TSWWSYY and QGS. J gave up 0 bases and V 0 bases, and 22 bases lay outside the gene matches. The DNA of the CDR3 is TGTGCTCTTGGGGAACTTTGGGTAATCCCCGGTACTGGGGGATACGGGGCGTACACCGATAAACTCATCTTT. It yields the protein CALGELWVIPGTGGYGAYTDKLIF.

The sample holds a few counts of this clone. The likely explanation is a read error, given a far larger clone one base away. Distinct nucleotide sequences in the sample also encode this CDR3. The chain combines TRDV1 with TRDJ1, with D unclear. The V gene lost 4 bases and the J gene lost 1 base, with 7 bases spanning the gap. Germline values: CDR1 TSWWSYY, CDR2 QGS. The CDR3 loop spans 13 amino acids. CDR3 DNA: TGTGCTCTTGGGGCTCTAACCACCGATAAACTCATCTTT. Translating gives CALGALTTDKLIF.